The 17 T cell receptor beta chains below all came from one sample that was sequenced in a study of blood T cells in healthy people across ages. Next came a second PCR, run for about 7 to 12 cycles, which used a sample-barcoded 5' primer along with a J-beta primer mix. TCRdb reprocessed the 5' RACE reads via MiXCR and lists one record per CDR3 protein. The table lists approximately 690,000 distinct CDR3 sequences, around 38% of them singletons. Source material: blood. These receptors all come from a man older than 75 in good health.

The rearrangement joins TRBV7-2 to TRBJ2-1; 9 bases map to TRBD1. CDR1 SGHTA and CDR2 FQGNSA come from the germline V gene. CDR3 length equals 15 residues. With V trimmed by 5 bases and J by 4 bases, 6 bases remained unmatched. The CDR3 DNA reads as TGTGCCAGCAGCACCGGGACAGGGAATTACAATGAGCAGTTCTTC. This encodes CASSTGTGNYNEQFF.

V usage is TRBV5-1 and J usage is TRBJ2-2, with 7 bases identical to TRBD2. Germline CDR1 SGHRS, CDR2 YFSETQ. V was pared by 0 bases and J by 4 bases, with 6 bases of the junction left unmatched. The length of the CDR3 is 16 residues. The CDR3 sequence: CASSLVSGAITGELFF. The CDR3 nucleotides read TGCGCCAGCAGCTTGGTGAGCGGGGCTATCACCGGGGAGCTGTTTTTT.

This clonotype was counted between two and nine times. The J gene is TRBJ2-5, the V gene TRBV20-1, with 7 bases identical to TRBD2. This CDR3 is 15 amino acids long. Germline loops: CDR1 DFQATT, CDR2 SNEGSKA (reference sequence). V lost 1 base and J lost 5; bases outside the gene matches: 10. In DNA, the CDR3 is TGCAGTGCTAGAGTCGGGGCGGGAGTGGGTGAGACCCAGTACTTC. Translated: CSARVGAGVGETQYF.

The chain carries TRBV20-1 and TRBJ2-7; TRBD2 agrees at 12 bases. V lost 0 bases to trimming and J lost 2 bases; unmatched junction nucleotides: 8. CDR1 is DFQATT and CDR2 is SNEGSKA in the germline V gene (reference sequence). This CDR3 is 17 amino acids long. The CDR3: CSARDLAGGLKAYEQYF. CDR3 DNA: TGCAGTGCTAGAGATCTAGCGGGAGGGCTAAAGGCCTACGAGCAGTACTTC.

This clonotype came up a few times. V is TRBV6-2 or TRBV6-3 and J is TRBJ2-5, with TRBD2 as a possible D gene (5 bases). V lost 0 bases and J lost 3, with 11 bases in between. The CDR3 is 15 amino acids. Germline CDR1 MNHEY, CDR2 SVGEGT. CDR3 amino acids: CASSYSARVEETQYF. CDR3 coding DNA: TGTGCCAGCAGTTACTCGGCGCGGGTGGAAGAGACCCAGTACTTC.

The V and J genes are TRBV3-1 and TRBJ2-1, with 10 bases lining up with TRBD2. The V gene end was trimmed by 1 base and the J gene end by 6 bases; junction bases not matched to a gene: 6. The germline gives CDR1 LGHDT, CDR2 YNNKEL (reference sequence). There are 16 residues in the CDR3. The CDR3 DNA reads TGTGCCAGCAGCCAAGCACTAGCGGGGATTGGCAATGAGCAGTTCTTC. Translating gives CASSQALAGIGNEQFF.

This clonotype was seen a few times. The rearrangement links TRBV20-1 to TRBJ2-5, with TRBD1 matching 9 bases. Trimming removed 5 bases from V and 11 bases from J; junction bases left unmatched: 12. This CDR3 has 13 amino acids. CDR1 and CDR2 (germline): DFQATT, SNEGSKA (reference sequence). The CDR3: CSAPDRGLYEQYF. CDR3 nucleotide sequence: TGCAGTGCTCCGGACAGGGGTTTATATGAGCAGTACTTC.

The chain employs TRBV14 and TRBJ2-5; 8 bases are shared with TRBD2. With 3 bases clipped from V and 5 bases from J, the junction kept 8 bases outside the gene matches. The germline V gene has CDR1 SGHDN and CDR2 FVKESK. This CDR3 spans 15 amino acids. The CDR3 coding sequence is TGTGCCAGCAGCCATCCCGCGGGAGGCTTGGAGACCCAGTACTTC. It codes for CASSHPAGGLETQYF.

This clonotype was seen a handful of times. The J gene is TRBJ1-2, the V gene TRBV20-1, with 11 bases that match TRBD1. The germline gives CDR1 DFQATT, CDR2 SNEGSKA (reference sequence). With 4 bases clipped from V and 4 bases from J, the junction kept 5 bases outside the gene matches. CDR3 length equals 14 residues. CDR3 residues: CSANPGQGVYGYTF. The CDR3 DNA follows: TGCAGTGCTAATCCGGGACAGGGGGTCTATGGCTACACCTTC.

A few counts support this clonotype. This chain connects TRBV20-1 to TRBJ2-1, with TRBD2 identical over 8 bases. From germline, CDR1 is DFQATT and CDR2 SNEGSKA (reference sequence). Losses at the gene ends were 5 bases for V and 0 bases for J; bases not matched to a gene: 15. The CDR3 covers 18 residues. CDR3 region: CSAHSGAHPRSSYNEQFF. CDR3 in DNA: TGCAGTGCTCATAGCGGGGCCCACCCGAGAAGCTCCTACAATGAGCAGTTCTTC.

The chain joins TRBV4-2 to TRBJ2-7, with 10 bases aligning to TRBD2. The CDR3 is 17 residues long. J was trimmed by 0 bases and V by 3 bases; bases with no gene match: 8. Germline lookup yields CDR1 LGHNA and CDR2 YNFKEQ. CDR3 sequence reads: CASSHWVSGRSSYEQYF. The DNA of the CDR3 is TGTGCCAGCAGCCATTGGGTTAGCGGGAGGAGCTCCTACGAGCAGTACTTC.

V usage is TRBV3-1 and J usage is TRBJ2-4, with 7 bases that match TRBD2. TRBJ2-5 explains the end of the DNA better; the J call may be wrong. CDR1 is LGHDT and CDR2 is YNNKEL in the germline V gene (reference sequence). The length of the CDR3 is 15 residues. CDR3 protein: CASSQRSGAQETQYF. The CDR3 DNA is TGTGCCAGCAGCCAGAGAAGCGGGGCCCAAGAGACCCAGTACTTC.

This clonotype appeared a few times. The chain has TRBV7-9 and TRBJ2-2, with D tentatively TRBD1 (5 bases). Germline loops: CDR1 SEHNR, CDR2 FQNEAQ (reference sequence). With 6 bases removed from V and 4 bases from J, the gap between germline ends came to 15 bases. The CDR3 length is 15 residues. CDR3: CASSGAATTTGELFF. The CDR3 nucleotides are TGTGCCAGCAGTGGGGCGGCGACAACCACCGGGGAGCTGTTTTTT.

The CDR3 region has the DNA TGTGCCAGCAGCTTAGAAGTGGTGGCAGGGATGAACACTGAAGCTTTCTTT. This sequence encodes CASSLEVVAGMNTEAFF. The chain joins TRBV7-2 to TRBJ1-1, with D possibly matching TRBD1 (5 bases). The CDR3 has 17 residues. Germline V gene data show CDR1 as SGHTA and CDR2 as FQGNSA. Trimming took 1 base from V and 0 from J, leaving 15 bases between them.

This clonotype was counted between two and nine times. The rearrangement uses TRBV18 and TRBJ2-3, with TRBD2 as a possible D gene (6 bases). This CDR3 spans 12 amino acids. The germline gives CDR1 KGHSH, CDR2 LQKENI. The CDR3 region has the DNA TGTGCTGACAGCGGGAGCACAGATACGCAGTATTTT. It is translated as CADSGSTDTQYF.

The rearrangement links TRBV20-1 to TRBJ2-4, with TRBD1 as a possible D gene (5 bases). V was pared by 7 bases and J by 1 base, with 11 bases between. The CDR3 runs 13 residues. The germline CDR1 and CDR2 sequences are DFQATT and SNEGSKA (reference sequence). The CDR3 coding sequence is TGCAGTGGAATCCAGGGTGCCAAAAACATTCAGTACTTC. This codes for CSGIQGAKNIQYF.

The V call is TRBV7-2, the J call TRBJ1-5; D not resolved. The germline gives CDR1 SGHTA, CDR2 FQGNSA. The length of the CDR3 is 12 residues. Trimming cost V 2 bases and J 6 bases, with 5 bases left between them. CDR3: CASSLTPQPQHF. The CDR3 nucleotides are TGTGCCAGCAGCTTAACTCCTCAGCCCCAGCATTTT.